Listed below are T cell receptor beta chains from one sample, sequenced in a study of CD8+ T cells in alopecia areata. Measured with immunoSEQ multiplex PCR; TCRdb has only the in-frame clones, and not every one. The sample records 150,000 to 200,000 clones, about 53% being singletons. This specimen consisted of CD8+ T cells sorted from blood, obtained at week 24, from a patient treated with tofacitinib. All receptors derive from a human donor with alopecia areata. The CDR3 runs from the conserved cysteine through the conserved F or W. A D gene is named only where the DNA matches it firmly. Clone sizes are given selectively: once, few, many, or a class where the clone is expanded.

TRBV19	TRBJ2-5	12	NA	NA	TGTGCCAGTAGTATAATCGGCGAGACCCAGTACTTC	CASSIIGETQYF
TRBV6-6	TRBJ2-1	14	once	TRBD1	TGTGCCAGCAGCTTAGGGCAGGGGGAGAATGAGCAGTTCTTC	CASSLGQGENEQFF
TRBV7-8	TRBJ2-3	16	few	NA	TGTGCCAGCAGCGCCTCAGGGGGGACGGGTACAGATACGCAGTATTTT	CASSASGGTGTDTQYF
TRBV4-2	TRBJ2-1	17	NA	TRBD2	TGTGCCAGCAGCACCTCACAGACTAGCTCCTCCTACAATGAGCAGTTCTTC	CASSTSQTSSSYNEQFF
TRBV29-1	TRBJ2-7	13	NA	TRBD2	TGCAGCGTCCTAGCGGGGGGAACCTACGAGCAGTACTTC	CSVLAGGTYEQYF
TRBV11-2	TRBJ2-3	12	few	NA	TGTGCCAGCAGCTTAGGTCTTGATACGCAGTATTTT	CASSLGLDTQYF
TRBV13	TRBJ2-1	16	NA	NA	TGTGCCAGCAGCCTCCCTTTGTCGGCTCGCTTGGATGAGCAGTTCTTC	CASSLPLSARLDEQFF
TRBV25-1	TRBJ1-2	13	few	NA	TGTGCCAGCAGTGAATCGGGAGGCTTCGGCTACACCTTC	CASSESGGFGYTF
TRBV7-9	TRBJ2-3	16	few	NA	TGTGCCAGCAGTCCAAAACCGGGACGGGGAATAGATACGCAGTATTTT	CASSPKPGRGIDTQYF
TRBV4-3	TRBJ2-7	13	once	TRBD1	TGCGCCAGCAGCCCCGGGACAGGAGACGAGCAGTACTTC	CASSPGTGDEQYF
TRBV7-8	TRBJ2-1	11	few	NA	TGTGCCAGCGACCTTGACGGTGAGCAGTTCTTC	CASDLDGEQFF
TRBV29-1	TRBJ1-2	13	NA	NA	TGCAGCGTCCCGCAGACAGGTTCAAGTGGCTACACCTTC	CSVPQTGSSGYTF
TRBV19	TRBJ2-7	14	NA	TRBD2	TGTGCCAGTAGTATTGGGACTAGCGACCTGGAGCAGTACTTC	CASSIGTSDLEQYF
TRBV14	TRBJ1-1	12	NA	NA	TGTGCCAGCAGCCGCTCTAACACTGAAGCTTTCTTT	CASSRSNTEAFF
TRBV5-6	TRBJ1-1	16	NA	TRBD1	TGTGCCAGCAGCTTGGGGCCCGACAGGGGGAACACTGAAGCTTTCTTT	CASSLGPDRGNTEAFF
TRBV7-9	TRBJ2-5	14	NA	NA	TGTGCCAGCAGCTTACCGGGCCTCCAGGAGACCCAGTACTTC	CASSLPGLQETQYF
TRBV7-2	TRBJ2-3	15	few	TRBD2	TGTGCCAGCACCCCTAGCGGGGGGGCTTCAGATACGCAGTATTTT	CASTPSGGASDTQYF
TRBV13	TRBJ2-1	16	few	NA	TGTGCCAGCAGCTTAGGCGGGGGATCCATTCACAATGAGCAGTTCTTC	CASSLGGGSIHNEQFF
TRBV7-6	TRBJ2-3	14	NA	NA	TGTGCCAGCAGCTCCTCCCGGGGTACAGATACGCAGTATTTT	CASSSSRGTDTQYF
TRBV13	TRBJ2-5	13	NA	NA	TGTGCCAGCAGCTCCAGGGGTCTAGAGACCCAGTACTTC	CASSSRGLETQYF
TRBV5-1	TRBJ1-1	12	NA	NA	TGCGCCAGCGCGGCGGGGTTGGGGGAAGCTTTCTTT	CASAAGLGEAFF
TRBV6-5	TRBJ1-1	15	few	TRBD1	TGTGCCAGCAGTTCCGAGCAGGGGGCGCGCACTGAAGCTTTCTTT	CASSSEQGARTEAFF
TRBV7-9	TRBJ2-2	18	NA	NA	TGTGCCAGCAGCTTCCCGACAGGTGATAAACCGAACACCGGGGAGCTGTTTTTT	CASSFPTGDKPNTGELFF
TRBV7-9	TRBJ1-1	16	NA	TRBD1	TGTGCCAGCAGCTTAGCGGGGACAGGGTTAAACACTGAAGCTTTCTTT	CASSLAGTGLNTEAFF
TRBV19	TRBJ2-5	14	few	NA	TGTGCCAGTAGTATAGGAAACGGCCAAGAGACCCAGTACTTC	CASSIGNGQETQYF
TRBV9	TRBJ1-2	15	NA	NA	TGTGCCAGCAGCCCAACCCAAGGGGGAGCCTATGGCTACACCTTC	CASSPTQGGAYGYTF
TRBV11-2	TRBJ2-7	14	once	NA	TGTGCCAGCAGCTTAGATTTCCGATCCTACGAGCAGTACTTC	CASSLDFRSYEQYF
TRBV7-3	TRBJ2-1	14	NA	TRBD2	TGTGCCAGCGGCATTAGCAGCGGGGGTAATGAGCAGTTCTTC	CASGISSGGNEQFF
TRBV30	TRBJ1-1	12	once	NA	TGTGCCTGGAGTGACGTGAACACTGAAGCTTTCTTT	CAWSDVNTEAFF
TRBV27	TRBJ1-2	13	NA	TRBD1	TGTGCCAGCAGAACAACGACAGGGGATGGCTACACCTTC	CASRTTTGDGYTF
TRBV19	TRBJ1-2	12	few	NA	TGTGCCAGTAGTATTGGTGGGGATGGCTACACCTTC	CASSIGGDGYTF
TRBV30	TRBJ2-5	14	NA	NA	TGTGCCTGGAGTGGGGCTAGCTTGTCAGAGACCCAGTACTTC	CAWSGASLSETQYF
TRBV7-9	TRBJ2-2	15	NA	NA	TGTGCCAGCAGCTTTCGTGGACCAAGTACCGGGGAGCTGTTTTTT	CASSFRGPSTGELFF
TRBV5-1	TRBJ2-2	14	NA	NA	TGCGCCAGCAGCCCCCGCCGTTGGGGTGAGGAGCTGTTTTTT	CASSPRRWGEELFF
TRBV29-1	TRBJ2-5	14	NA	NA	TGCAGCGTTGAGCGACAGGGTGCGGGGGAGACCCAGTACTTC	CSVERQGAGETQYF
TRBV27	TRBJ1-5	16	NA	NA	TGTGCCAGCAGTCCATCCAAGGGGGATAGCAATCAGCCCCAGCATTTT	CASSPSKGDSNQPQHF
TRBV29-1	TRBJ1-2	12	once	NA	TGCAGCATCAAAACAGGAGACTATGGCTACACCTTC	CSIKTGDYGYTF
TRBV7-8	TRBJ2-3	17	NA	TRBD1	TGTGCCAGCAGCAATACAGGGGGCGAAGTCGCCACAGATACGCAGTATTTT	CASSNTGGEVATDTQYF
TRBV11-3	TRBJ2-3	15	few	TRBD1	TGTGCCAGCAGCTTAGAGCCCACAGGGGTAGATACGCAGTATTTT	CASSLEPTGVDTQYF
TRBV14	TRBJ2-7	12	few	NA	TGTGCCAGCAGCCGTGAGATCTACGAGCAGTACTTC	CASSREIYEQYF
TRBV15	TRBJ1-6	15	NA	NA	TGTGCCACCAGTTCTGGCACAGACTATAATTCACCCCTCCACTTT	CATSSGTDYNSPLHF
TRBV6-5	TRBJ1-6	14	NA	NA	TGTGCCAGCACCTACAAAGAGGATAATTCACCCCTCCACTTT	CASTYKEDNSPLHF
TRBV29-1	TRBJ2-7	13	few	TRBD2	TGCAGCGTTGACAGTGCGGGGGGCTACGAGCAGTACTTC	CSVDSAGGYEQYF
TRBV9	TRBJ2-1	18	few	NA	TGTGCCAGCAGCGTCTCCTCGGTAGGGAGGAGCTCCTACAATGAGCAGTTCTTC	CASSVSSVGRSSYNEQFF
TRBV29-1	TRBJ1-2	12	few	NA	TGCAGCGCCCCGACGGAGGGTGGTAGCTACACCTTC	CSAPTEGGSYTF
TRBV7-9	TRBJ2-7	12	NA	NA	TGTGCCAGCAGCCCCACCACGTACGAGCAGTACTTC	CASSPTTYEQYF
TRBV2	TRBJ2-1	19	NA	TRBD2	TGTGCCAGCAGTGATTTAGGACTAGCGGGGGGAAGCTCCTACAATGAGCAGTTCTTC	CASSDLGLAGGSSYNEQFF
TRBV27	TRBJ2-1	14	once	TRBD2	TGTGCCAGCAGTTTGGGGCGGGGGGGCCGTGAGCAGTTCTTC	CASSLGRGGREQFF
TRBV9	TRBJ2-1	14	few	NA	TGTGCCAGCAGCGTAGGTTATTCCTCCAATGAGCAGTTCTTC	CASSVGYSSNEQFF
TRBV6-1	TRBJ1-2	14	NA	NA	TGTGCCAGCAGAGAACGACAGACTATCTATGGCTACACCTTC	CASRERQTIYGYTF
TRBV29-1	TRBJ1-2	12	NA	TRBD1	TGCAGCGGACTGGACAGGGTCTATGGCTACACCTTC	CSGLDRVYGYTF
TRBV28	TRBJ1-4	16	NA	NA	TGTGCCAGCAGCCCCCAAAGGTGGACTCGTGGTGAAAAACTGTTTTTT	CASSPQRWTRGEKLFF
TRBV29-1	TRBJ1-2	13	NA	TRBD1	TGCAGCGTCCCACTACAGGGGCCGGGTGGCTACACCTTC	CSVPLQGPGGYTF
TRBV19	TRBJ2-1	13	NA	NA	TGTGCCAGTAGTATAAACCCAAACAATGAGCAGTTCTTC	CASSINPNNEQFF
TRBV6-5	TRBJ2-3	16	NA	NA	TGTGCCAGCAGTTACTACCAGGCCGGTGGCACAGATACGCAGTATTTT	CASSYYQAGGTDTQYF
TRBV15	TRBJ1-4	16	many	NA	TGTGCCACCAGCAGAGTCGGTGTCCGAGTAGGTGAAAAACTGTTTTTT	CATSRVGVRVGEKLFF
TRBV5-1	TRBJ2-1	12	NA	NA	TGCGCCAGCAGCTTTAGGGGCGATGAGCAGTTCTTC	CASSFRGDEQFF